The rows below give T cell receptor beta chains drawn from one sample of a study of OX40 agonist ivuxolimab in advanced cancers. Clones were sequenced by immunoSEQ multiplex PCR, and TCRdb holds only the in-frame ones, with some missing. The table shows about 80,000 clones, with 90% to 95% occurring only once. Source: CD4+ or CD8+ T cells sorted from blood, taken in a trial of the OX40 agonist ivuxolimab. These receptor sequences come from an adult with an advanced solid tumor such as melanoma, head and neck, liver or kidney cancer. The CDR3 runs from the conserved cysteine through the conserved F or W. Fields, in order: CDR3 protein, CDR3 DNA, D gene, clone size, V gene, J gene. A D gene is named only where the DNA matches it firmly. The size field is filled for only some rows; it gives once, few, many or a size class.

cdr3_aa: CASQSAPGQGASTEAFF; cdr3_nt: TGTGCCAGTCAGAGTGCCCCCGGACAGGGGGCAAGCACTGAAGCTTTCTTT; d_call: TRBD1; clone_size: NA; v_call: TRBV2; j_call: TRBJ1-1
cdr3_aa: CASSLLPGTGGVTFF; cdr3_nt: TGCGCCAGCAGCCTACTCCCCGGGACAGGTGGAGTAACTTTCTTT; d_call: TRBD1; clone_size: NA; v_call: TRBV5-1; j_call: TRBJ1-1
cdr3_aa: CASSQLQKGPEQYF; cdr3_nt: TGCGCCAGCAGCCAACTACAGAAGGGCCCCGAGCAGTACTTC; d_call: NA; clone_size: NA; v_call: TRBV4-3; j_call: TRBJ2-7
cdr3_aa: CASINYYGYTF; cdr3_nt: TGTGCCAGTATAAATTACTATGGCTACACCTTC; d_call: NA; clone_size: NA; v_call: TRBV19; j_call: TRBJ1-2
cdr3_aa: CASSLGRASTEAFF; cdr3_nt: TGTGCCAGCAGCTTAGGTCGGGCGAGCACTGAAGCTTTCTTT; d_call: NA; clone_size: NA; v_call: TRBV11-3; j_call: TRBJ1-1
cdr3_aa: CASSPGTTWEQYF; cdr3_nt: TGTGCCAGCAGTCCTGGGACTACCTGGGAGCAGTACTTC; d_call: TRBD2; clone_size: NA; v_call: TRBV28; j_call: TRBJ2-7
cdr3_aa: CASRTDMDQPQHF; cdr3_nt: TGTGCCAGCAGGACAGATATGGATCAGCCCCAGCATTTT; d_call: NA; clone_size: NA; v_call: TRBV6-5; j_call: TRBJ1-5
cdr3_aa: CASGPGTQRKTQYF; cdr3_nt: TGTGCCAGCGGTCCCGGGACGCAACGTAAGACCCAGTACTTC; d_call: NA; clone_size: NA; v_call: TRBV28; j_call: TRBJ2-5
cdr3_aa: CATSNRIGGGYYGYTF; cdr3_nt: TGTGCCACCAGCAACCGTATAGGGGGGGGCTACTATGGCTACACCTTC; d_call: NA; clone_size: few; v_call: TRBV15; j_call: TRBJ1-2
cdr3_aa: CASSLSGTPATNEKLFF; cdr3_nt: TGTGCCAGCTCATTATCCGGGACACCCGCAACTAATGAAAAACTGTTTTTT; d_call: NA; clone_size: NA; v_call: TRBV18; j_call: TRBJ1-4
cdr3_aa: CASSDIQQETQYF; cdr3_nt: TGTGCCAGCAGTGACATTCAACAAGAGACCCAGTACTTC; d_call: NA; clone_size: NA; v_call: TRBV28; j_call: TRBJ2-5
cdr3_aa: CASGTEVRYGYTF; cdr3_nt: TGTGCCAGCGGGACAGAGGTAAGATATGGCTACACCTTC; d_call: TRBD1; clone_size: NA; v_call: TRBV28; j_call: TRBJ1-2
cdr3_aa: CASTLPRGTNQPQHF; cdr3_nt: TGTGCCAGCACCCTACCTAGGGGGACCAATCAGCCCCAGCATTTT; d_call: NA; clone_size: NA; v_call: TRBV28; j_call: TRBJ1-5
cdr3_aa: CASSFPRSSGNTIYF; cdr3_nt: TGTGCCAGCAGTTTCCCTCGGAGCTCTGGAAACACCATATATTTT; d_call: NA; clone_size: NA; v_call: TRBV28; j_call: TRBJ1-3
cdr3_aa: CASSLKTSGGALEYF; cdr3_nt: TGTGCCAGCAGCTTAAAGACTAGCGGGGGGGCCCTAGAATATTTT; d_call: TRBD2; clone_size: NA; v_call: TRBV7-2; j_call: TRBJ2-3
cdr3_aa: CASSPVGLAGGPRTQYF; cdr3_nt: TGTGCCAGCAGTCCGGTGGGGCTAGCGGGGGGGCCGCGTACGCAGTATTTT; d_call: TRBD2; clone_size: NA; v_call: TRBV28; j_call: TRBJ2-3
cdr3_aa: CASSRPGLRAKNIQYF; cdr3_nt: TGTGCCAGCAGTAGACCGGGACTGAGAGCCAAAAACATTCAGTACTTC; d_call: NA; clone_size: NA; v_call: TRBV28; j_call: TRBJ2-4
cdr3_aa: CASSYTTANTEAFF; cdr3_nt: TGTGCCAGCAGTTACACTACAGCGAACACTGAAGCTTTCTTT; d_call: NA; clone_size: NA; v_call: TRBV6-5; j_call: TRBJ1-1
cdr3_aa: CASSLVFPSGDIGNEQFF; cdr3_nt: TGCGCCAGCAGCTTGGTGTTCCCTAGCGGGGACATAGGGAATGAGCAGTTCTTC; d_call: TRBD2; clone_size: NA; v_call: TRBV5-1; j_call: TRBJ2-1
cdr3_aa: CASSLVGTDTQYF; cdr3_nt: TGTGCCAGCAGCTTAGTCGGCACAGATACGCAGTATTTT; d_call: NA; clone_size: NA; v_call: TRBV7-9; j_call: TRBJ2-3
cdr3_aa: CASSPTFKSNTGELFF; cdr3_nt: TGTGCCAGCAGCCCGACCTTCAAGTCGAACACCGGGGAGCTGTTTTTT; d_call: NA; clone_size: NA; v_call: TRBV7-6; j_call: TRBJ2-2
cdr3_aa: CASSGPDTQYF; cdr3_nt: TGTGCCAGCTCCGGACCAGATACGCAGTATTTT; d_call: NA; clone_size: NA; v_call: TRBV25-1; j_call: TRBJ2-3
cdr3_aa: CASSEIWAATQYF; cdr3_nt: TGTGCCAGCAGTGAAATCTGGGCAGCGACGCAGTATTTT; d_call: NA; clone_size: once; v_call: TRBV25-1; j_call: TRBJ2-3
cdr3_aa: CASSLYSPYTGELFF; cdr3_nt: TGTGCCAGCAGTTTATATTCCCCGTACACCGGGGAGCTGTTTTTT; d_call: NA; clone_size: NA; v_call: TRBV28; j_call: TRBJ2-2
cdr3_aa: CASTRQGTGELFF; cdr3_nt: TGTGCCAGTACCAGACAGGGCACCGGGGAGCTGTTTTTT; d_call: TRBD1; clone_size: NA; v_call: TRBV19; j_call: TRBJ2-2
cdr3_aa: CASSQSNAGTGHNEQFF; cdr3_nt: TGCGCCAGCAGCCAATCGAATGCCGGGACAGGGCACAATGAGCAGTTCTTC; d_call: TRBD1; clone_size: NA; v_call: TRBV4-3; j_call: TRBJ2-1
cdr3_aa: CASSLGTGGEQYF; cdr3_nt: TGTGCCAGCAGCTTAGGGACAGGGGGGGAGCAGTACTTC; d_call: TRBD1; clone_size: NA; v_call: TRBV7-9; j_call: TRBJ2-7